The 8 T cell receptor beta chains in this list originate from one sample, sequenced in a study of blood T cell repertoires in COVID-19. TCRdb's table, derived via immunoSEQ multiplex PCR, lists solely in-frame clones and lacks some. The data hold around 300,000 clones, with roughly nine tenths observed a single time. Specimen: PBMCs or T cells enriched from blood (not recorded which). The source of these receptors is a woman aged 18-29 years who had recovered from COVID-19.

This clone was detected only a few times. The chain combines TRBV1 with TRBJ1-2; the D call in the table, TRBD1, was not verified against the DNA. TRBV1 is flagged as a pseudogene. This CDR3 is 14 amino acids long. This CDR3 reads CTSSRQDREDGYTF. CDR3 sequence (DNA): TGCACCAGCAGCCGACAGGACAGGGAGGATGGCTACACCTTC.

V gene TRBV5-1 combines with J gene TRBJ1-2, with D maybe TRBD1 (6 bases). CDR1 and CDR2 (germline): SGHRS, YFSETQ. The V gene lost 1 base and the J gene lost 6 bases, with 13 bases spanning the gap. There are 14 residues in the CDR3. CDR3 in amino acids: CASSLLTSGDGYTF. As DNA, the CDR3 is TGCGCCAGCAGCTTGCTTACCTCAGGGGATGGCTACACCTTC.

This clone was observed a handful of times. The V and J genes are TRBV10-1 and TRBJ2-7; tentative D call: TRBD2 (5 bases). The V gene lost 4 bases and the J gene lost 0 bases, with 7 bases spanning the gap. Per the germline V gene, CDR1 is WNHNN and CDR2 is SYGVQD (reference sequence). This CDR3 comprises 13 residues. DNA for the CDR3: TGCGCCAGCAGTGGTCGGGGCTCCTACGAGCAGTACTTC. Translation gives CASSGRGSYEQYF.

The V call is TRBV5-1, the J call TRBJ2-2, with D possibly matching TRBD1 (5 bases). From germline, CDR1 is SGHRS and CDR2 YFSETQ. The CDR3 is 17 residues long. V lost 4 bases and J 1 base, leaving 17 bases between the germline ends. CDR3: CASSLELDIRNTGELFF. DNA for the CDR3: TGCGCCAGCAGCCTGGAGTTGGACATCCGGAACACCGGGGAGCTGTTTTTT.

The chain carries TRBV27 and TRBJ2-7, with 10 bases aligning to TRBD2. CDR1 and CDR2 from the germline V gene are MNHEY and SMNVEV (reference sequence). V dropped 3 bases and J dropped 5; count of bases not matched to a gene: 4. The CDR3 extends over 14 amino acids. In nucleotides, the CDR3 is TGTGCCAGCAGTTTCGAGCGGGGGGGCGACGAGCAGTACTTC. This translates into CASSFERGGDEQYF.

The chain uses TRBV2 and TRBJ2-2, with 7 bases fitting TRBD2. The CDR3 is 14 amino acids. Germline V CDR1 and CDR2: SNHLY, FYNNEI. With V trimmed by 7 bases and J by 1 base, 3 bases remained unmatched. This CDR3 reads CASNPGGNTGELFF. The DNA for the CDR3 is TGTGCCAGCAACCCGGGGGGGAACACCGGGGAGCTGTTTTTT.

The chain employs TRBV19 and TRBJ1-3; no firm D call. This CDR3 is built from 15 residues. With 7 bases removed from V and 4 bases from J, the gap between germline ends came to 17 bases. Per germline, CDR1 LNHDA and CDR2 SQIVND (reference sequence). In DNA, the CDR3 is TGTGCCAGTACTCCCAGGTCATATGGGGGAAACACCATATATTTT. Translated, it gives CASTPRSYGGNTIYF.

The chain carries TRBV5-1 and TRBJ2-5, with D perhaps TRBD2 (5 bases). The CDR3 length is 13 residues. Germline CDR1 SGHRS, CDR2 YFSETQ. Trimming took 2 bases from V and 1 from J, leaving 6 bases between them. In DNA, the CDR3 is TGCGCCAGCAGCTTCGGGGTCCAAGAGACCCAGTACTTC. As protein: CASSFGVQETQYF.